Listed below are T cell receptor beta chains from one sample, sequenced in a study of glioma-infiltrating T cells after dendritic cell vaccination. TCRdb keeps only in-frame clones here, not all; method: immunoSEQ multiplex PCR. In the table there are under 100,000 clones, approximately 87% of which are singletons. This sample comprised blood, obtained before dendritic cell vaccination. The source is a human donor with glioblastoma. Both conserved end residues are part of each CDR3. The D gene is left open where the match is weak. Clone size is stated in some rows and not others, as once, few, many or a class when expanded.

CDR3 DNA	CDR3 protein	clone size	V gene	J gene	D gene
TGTGCCAGTAGTCCCCGCCGGGCAGATACGCAGTATTTT	CASSPRRADTQYF	NA	TRBV19	TRBJ2-3	NA
TGTGCCAGCAGCTTACTAGCGGGAGGAATCTACGAGCAGTACTTC	CASSLLAGGIYEQYF	once	TRBV7-2	TRBJ2-7	TRBD2
TGTGCCAGCAGCATCTCAGGGGTAGCCAAAAACATTCAGTACTTC	CASSISGVAKNIQYF	NA	TRBV11-2	TRBJ2-4	NA
TGCGCCAGCAGCCCGGGACAGGGGCAAGAGACCCAGTACTTC	CASSPGQGQETQYF	NA	TRBV5-1	TRBJ2-5	TRBD1
TGTGCCAGCAGTGGCCACTTCCCCTACTCCTACAATGAGCAGTTCTTC	CASSGHFPYSYNEQFF	NA	TRBV6-1	TRBJ2-1	NA
TGTGCCAGCACCATTGGGTGGGGACTAAATGAAAAACTGTTTTTT	CASTIGWGLNEKLFF	NA	TRBV5-6	TRBJ1-4	NA
TGTGCCAGCAGCCGAGAAAACATTCAGTACTTC	CASSRENIQYF	NA	TRBV6-5	TRBJ2-4	NA
TGTGCCAGCAGCCGGAGCGGGGGAAACACCGGGGAGCTGTTTTTT	CASSRSGGNTGELFF	NA	TRBV7-8	TRBJ2-2	TRBD2
TGTGCCAGCAGCGTAGCTGGGAGGAAGGGTGATAAGGAGCAGTACTTC	CASSVAGRKGDKEQYF	NA	TRBV9	TRBJ2-7	NA
TGTGCCAGCAGCCGCGGCGGCCACGAGCAGTACTTC	CASSRGGHEQYF	NA	TRBV7-2	TRBJ2-7	NA
TGTGCCAGCAGCTCGTTACCGGGACAGGGGTTAAAAGGGGAGCTGTTTTTT	CASSSLPGQGLKGELFF	NA	TRBV7-8	TRBJ2-2	TRBD1
TGTGCCAGCAGCCCAAGCGGGTTGGCCCGGACCGGGGAGCTGTTTTTT	CASSPSGLARTGELFF	few	TRBV2	TRBJ2-2	NA
TGTGCCAGCAGCCGGACAGGGGGCGGCTCCGAGCAGTACTTC	CASSRTGGGSEQYF	NA	TRBV7-9	TRBJ2-7	TRBD1
TGCGCCAGCAACGAAGACAGGGGCTCCTACGAGCAGTACTTC	CASNEDRGSYEQYF	few	TRBV10-2	TRBJ2-7	TRBD1
TGTGCCTGGACATCGGTTGAAGGAAACACCATATATTTT	CAWTSVEGNTIYF	NA	TRBV30	TRBJ1-3	NA
TGTGCCAGCTCACCAGTCCAGGGGGGCGGCGAGCAGTACTTC	CASSPVQGGGEQYF	NA	TRBV18	TRBJ2-7	NA